The source of this T cell receptor beta chain is a study of cytomegalovirus exposure and HLA in healthy donors. Overall study findings and caveats: An analysis that came later showed most CMV-associated TCR beta chains appearing HLA-restricted. A later analysis reportedly identified an Asian-associated ancestry cluster as carrying fewer N-insertions than the approximately 670-donor mean. Altogether, some 170 TCR beta chains were recorded as cytomegalovirus-associated. 87-base-pair reads could not separate some V segments, including TRBV6-2 and TRBV6-3.

This clone was recorded a few times. The target antigen is unknown. The study ran its PCR with 60 Vbeta and 13 Jbeta primers. Repertoires were generated with immunoSEQ multiplex PCR, while TCRdb's copy carries only in-frame clones and drops some. The sample records about 180,000 clones, over 70% being singletons. This CDR3 region has 15 residues. V was trimmed by 4 bases and J by 2 bases, leaving 14 bases between them. Germline CDR1 reads MNHEY; CDR2 reads SVGAGI. The chain has TRBV6-5 and TRBJ1-2; maybe TRBD1 (5 bases). This TCR was recovered from a woman in her twenties or thirties in good health and CMV-seropositive. Sequenced: PBMCs. CDR3 loop: CASSFRSEGNYGYTF. The CDR3 DNA is TGTGCCAGCAGTTTCCGGTCGGAGGGGAACTATGGCTACACCTTC.